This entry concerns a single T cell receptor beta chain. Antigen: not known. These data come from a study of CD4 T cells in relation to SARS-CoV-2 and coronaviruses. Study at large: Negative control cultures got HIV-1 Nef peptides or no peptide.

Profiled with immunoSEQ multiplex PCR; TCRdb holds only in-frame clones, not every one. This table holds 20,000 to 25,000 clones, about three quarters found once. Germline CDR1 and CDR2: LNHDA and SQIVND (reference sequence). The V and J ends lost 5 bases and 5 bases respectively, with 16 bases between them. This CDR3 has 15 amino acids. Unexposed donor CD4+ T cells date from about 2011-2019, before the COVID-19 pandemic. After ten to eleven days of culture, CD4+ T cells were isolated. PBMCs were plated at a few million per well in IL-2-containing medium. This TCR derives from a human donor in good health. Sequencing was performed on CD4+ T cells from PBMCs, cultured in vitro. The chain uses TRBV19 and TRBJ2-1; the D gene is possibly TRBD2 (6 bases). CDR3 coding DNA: TGTGCCAGTAGTGCGCCGGGACTGACTCACAATGAGCAGTTCTTC. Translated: CASSAPGLTHNEQFF.